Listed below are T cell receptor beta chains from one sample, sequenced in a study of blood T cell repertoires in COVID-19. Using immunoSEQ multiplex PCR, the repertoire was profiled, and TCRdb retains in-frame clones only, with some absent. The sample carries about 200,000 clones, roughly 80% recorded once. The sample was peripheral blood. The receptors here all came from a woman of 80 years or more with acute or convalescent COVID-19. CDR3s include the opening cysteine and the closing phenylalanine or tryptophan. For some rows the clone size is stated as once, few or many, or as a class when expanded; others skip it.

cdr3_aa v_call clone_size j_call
CASSVNAQGGEETQYF TRBV9 once TRBJ2-5
CASSHPTRNTGELFF TRBV6-2/TRBV6-3 - TRBJ2-2
CASSYSTTGGLAGYTF TRBV6-5 - TRBJ1-2
CASSPGTSGRVEQFF TRBV18 - TRBJ2-1
CATFREPSGSANEQFF TRBV5-1 - TRBJ2-1
CASSEARGPGYLGNQPQHF TRBV6-1 - TRBJ1-5
CASSKRGGHTEAFF TRBV5-8 - TRBJ1-1
CASSLFQFPGTEAFF TRBV27 - TRBJ1-1
CASSLYTRQGVGSSYNEQFF TRBV28 few TRBJ2-1
CASSYPGQANTGELFF TRBV19 - TRBJ2-2
CASGLAANTGELFF TRBV28 - TRBJ2-2
CASSPLLGGGQPQHF TRBV6-5 - TRBJ1-5
CASSRMSTGNYGYTF TRBV6-2/TRBV6-3 - TRBJ1-2
CASSQDRGANYGYTF TRBV6-5 once TRBJ1-2
CASSAQGVVTEAFF TRBV19 - TRBJ1-1
CASSTPGRTEAFF TRBV19 few TRBJ1-1
CASSSLGVNTEAFF TRBV7-3 once TRBJ1-1
CASRPTGGYGYTF TRBV12-3/TRBV12-4 - TRBJ1-2
CASKGTGVGYTF TRBV2 once TRBJ1-2
CASSSNSMNTEAFF TRBV7-9 - TRBJ1-1
CASNGGAYNEQFF TRBV6-5 - TRBJ2-1
CAISDGTSVTQYF TRBV10-3 - TRBJ2-5
CASSFEGSGTEAFF TRBV11-3 - TRBJ1-1
CASSLLGLAGLETQYF TRBV6-2/TRBV6-3 - TRBJ2-5
CASSLEGGTDTQYF TRBV5-8 - TRBJ2-3
CSASLTAMTEAFF TRBV20-1 - TRBJ1-1
CASSKDLTGGMQPQHF TRBV21-1 - TRBJ1-5
CASATTGDFQPQHF TRBV6-6 - TRBJ1-5
CASQGTGRNEKLFF TRBV2 once TRBJ1-4
CASSVGTSGRGETQYF TRBV5-1 few TRBJ2-5
CATSRAAGSYNEQFF TRBV15 - TRBJ2-1
CASSWDRRNEKLFF TRBV18 once TRBJ1-4
CASSLETSTINEQFF TRBV5-1 - TRBJ2-1
CAISRGDSYEQYF TRBV10-3 - TRBJ2-7
CASSPGRWTQYF TRBV7-2 - TRBJ2-5
CASSAKSGQLTGELFF TRBV7-3 - TRBJ2-2
CASIMEAGPRTEAFF TRBV19 - TRBJ1-1
CASSPAGLAAYEQYF TRBV5-1 few TRBJ2-7
CASSLTGFYNSPLHF TRBV7-2 - TRBJ1-6
CATSLDRGPSETQYF TRBV15 - TRBJ2-5
CASSLGHTNYEQYF TRBV11-2 - TRBJ2-7
CASSTRQGPQYF TRBV11-3 - TRBJ2-3
CASSLGQANTEAFF TRBV7-2 - TRBJ1-1
CASSEGQGVTNEKLFF TRBV19 - TRBJ1-4
CAWSVKGLSGNTIYF TRBV30 - TRBJ1-3
CASSGGTGREGPQHF TRBV19 - TRBJ1-5
CSATGTEAFF TRBV29-1 - TRBJ1-1
CASSSRAASGALSGEQFF TRBV5-4 - TRBJ2-1